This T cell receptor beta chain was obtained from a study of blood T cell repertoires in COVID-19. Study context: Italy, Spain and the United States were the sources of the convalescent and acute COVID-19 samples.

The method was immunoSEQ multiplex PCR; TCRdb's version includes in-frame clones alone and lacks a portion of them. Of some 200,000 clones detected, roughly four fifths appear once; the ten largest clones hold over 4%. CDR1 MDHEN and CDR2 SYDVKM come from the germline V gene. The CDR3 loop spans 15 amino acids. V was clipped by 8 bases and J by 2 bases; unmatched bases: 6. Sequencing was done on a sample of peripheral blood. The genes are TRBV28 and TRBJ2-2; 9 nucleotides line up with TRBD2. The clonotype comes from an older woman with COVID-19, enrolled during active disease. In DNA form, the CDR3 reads TGTGCCAGCTATACTAGCGGGCGTAACACCGGGGAGCTGTTTTTT. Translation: CASYTSGRNTGELFF.